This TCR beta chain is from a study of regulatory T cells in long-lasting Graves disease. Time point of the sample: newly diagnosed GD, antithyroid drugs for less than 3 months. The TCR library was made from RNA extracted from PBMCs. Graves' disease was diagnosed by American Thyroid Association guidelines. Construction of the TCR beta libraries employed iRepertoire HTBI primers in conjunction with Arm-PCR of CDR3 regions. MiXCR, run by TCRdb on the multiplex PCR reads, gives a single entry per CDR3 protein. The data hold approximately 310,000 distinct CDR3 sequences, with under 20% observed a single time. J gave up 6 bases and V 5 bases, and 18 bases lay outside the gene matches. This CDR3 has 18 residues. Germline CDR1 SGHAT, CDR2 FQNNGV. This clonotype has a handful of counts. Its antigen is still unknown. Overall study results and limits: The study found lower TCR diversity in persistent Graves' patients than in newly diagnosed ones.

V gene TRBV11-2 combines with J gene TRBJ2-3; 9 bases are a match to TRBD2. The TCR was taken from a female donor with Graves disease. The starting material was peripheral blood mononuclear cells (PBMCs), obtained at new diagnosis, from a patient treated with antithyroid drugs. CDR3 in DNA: TGTGCCAGCAGCCTTTCCCTCCGGCTAGCGGGATTCGTGGATACGCAGTATTTT. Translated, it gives CASSLSLRLAGFVDTQYF.